The 29 T cell receptor beta chains listed next were all sequenced from one sample in a study of T cell responses to AZD1222 COVID-19 vaccine. Produced via immunoSEQ multiplex PCR; TCRdb's table is partial and in-frame only. Among roughly 190,000 clones listed, approximately 93% were seen once. Here the sequenced sample was peripheral blood, taken 28 days after the second AZD1222 dose. These receptors came from an adult who received the AZD1222 COVID-19 vaccine.

V usage is TRBV11-1 and J usage is TRBJ2-2; either TRBD1 or TRBD2 may supply D (5 bases each). The ends were cut back, 7 bases at V and 5 bases at J, with 14 bases in the middle. The CDR3 spans 14 residues. Germline CDR1 SGHAT, CDR2 FQDESV (reference sequence). CDR3 in DNA: TGTGCCAGCACCCCGCAATGGGGGACCGGGGAGCTGTTTTTT. Translation: CASTPQWGTGELFF.

This clone was detected only once. The J gene is TRBJ1-5, the V gene TRBV3-1 (or the pseudogene TRBV3-2); a weak D match, TRBD1 (5 bases). Germline-derived CDR1 and CDR2 are LGHDT and YNNKEL (reference sequence). The CDR3 totals 16 residues. V was clipped by 0 bases and J by 0 bases, with 9 bases between them. CDR3 nucleotide sequence: TGTGCCAGCAGCCAAGAAACAGGAATTAGCAATCAGCCCCAGCATTTT. It translates to CASSQETGISNQPQHF.

This chain's CDR3 is CASSPPPRGPRRNEQFF. CDR3 sequence (DNA): TGTGCCAGCTCACCACCACCGAGGGGCCCGAGGCGCAATGAGCAGTTCTTC. The rearrangement joins TRBV18 to TRBJ2-1; possibly TRBD1 or TRBD2 for D (5 bases each). V gave up 0 bases and J gave up 6 bases, with 18 bases separating them. CDR1 KGHSH and CDR2 LQKENI come from the germline V gene. The CDR3 has 17 amino acids.

The rearrangement joins TRBV7-2 to TRBJ1-4, with a possible D match to TRBD1 (6 bases). This CDR3 contains 15 residues. Germline V lookup: CDR1 SGHTA, CDR2 FQGNSA. Trimming removed 2 bases from V and 7 bases from J, with 14 bases in between. CDR3 residues: CASSLMGHVGEKLFF. DNA for the CDR3: TGTGCCAGCAGCTTAATGGGACATGTCGGTGAAAAACTGTTTTTT.

V is TRBV10-2 and J is TRBJ2-7; D might be TRBD2 (5 bases). Germline-derived CDR1 and CDR2 are WSHSY and SAAADI. The CDR3 totals 13 residues. V was shortened by 8 bases and J by 2 bases, with 13 bases between the two germline ends. The CDR3 region is CASGSSEAYEQYF. Here the CDR3 DNA reads TGCGCCAGCGGGAGTTCTGAGGCCTACGAGCAGTACTTC.

The chain is built from TRBV4-1 and TRBJ1-1; unclear D gene. CDR1 MGHRA and CDR2 YSYEKL come from the germline V gene. The germline V and J ends were trimmed by 0 bases and 0 bases, with 5 bases remaining between them. The CDR3 totals 14 residues. The CDR3 DNA sequence: TGCGCCAGCAGCCAAGAACCAGTGAACACTGAAGCTTTCTTT. Protein sequence: CASSQEPVNTEAFF.

The rearrangement links TRBV27 to TRBJ2-7, with 7 nucleotides matching TRBD2. The CDR3 loop spans 15 amino acids. Per germline, CDR1 MNHEY and CDR2 SMNVEV (reference sequence). Trimming cost V 4 bases and J 3 bases; bases outside gene matches: 9. CDR3 bases: TGTGCCAGCAGTTCTTTGCGCGGGAGAATCTACGAGCAGTACTTC. Translated: CASSSLRGRIYEQYF.

This clone occurred once. The rearrangement joins TRBV18 to TRBJ1-2; 9 nucleotides match TRBD1. After removal of 6 bases from V and 4 bases from J, the junction contained 6 bases not matched to a gene. The germline CDR1 and CDR2 sequences are KGHSH and LQKENI. This CDR3 is 14 amino acids long. CDR3 nucleotide sequence: TGTGCCAGCTCGCCGGGACAGGGTGGCTATGGCTACACCTTC. Translated: CASSPGQGGYGYTF.

The chain couples TRBV3-1 (or the pseudogene TRBV3-2) to TRBJ2-5; tentatively, D is TRBD2 (6 bases). Per the germline V gene, CDR1 is LGHDT and CDR2 is YNNKEL (reference sequence). The CDR3 covers 14 residues. V was shortened by 4 bases and J by 5 bases, with 14 bases between the two germline ends. Here the CDR3 DNA reads TGTGCCAGCAGCCGCATGGACTATCGGGAGACCCAGTACTTC. Protein: CASSRMDYRETQYF.

This clone was seen a single time. V gene TRBV25-1 combines with J gene TRBJ1-1; 8 bases match TRBD1. Germline trimming cut 3 bases from V and 2 bases from J; bases unmatched to any gene: 5. This CDR3 is built from 15 residues. The germline V gene encodes CDR1 MGHDK and CDR2 SYGVNS. The CDR3, as DNA: TGTGCCAGCAGTGAGGGGACAGGTAGAAACACTGAAGCTTTCTTT. Translation gives CASSEGTGRNTEAFF.

The V gene is TRBV7-3, the J gene TRBJ1-1; 9 bases fit TRBD1. V was clipped by 2 bases and J by 6 bases; unmatched bases: 7. The CDR3 consists of 15 residues. CDR1 is SGHTA and CDR2 is FQGTGA in the germline V gene. The DNA of the CDR3 is TGTGCCAGCAGCTTATTGGGACAGGGAACTGCTGAAGCTTTCTTT. Translation gives CASSLLGQGTAEAFF.

This clone was picked up a small number of times. This rearrangement joins TRBV7-2 to TRBJ2-3; possibly TRBD1 for D (5 bases). The CDR3 length is 14 residues. Germline V gene sequence: CDR1 SGHTA, CDR2 FQGNSA. V was trimmed by 3 bases and J by 0 bases, leaving 7 bases between them. The CDR3 sequence is CASSFWGSTDTQYF. The DNA of the CDR3 is TGTGCCAGCAGCTTTTGGGGCAGCACAGATACGCAGTATTTT.

The V call is TRBV27, the J call TRBJ2-5; 8 bases are a match to TRBD2. The junction had 2 bases not matched to a gene; V was cut back by 0 bases and J by 5 bases. The CDR3 runs 14 residues. CDR1 MNHEY and CDR2 SMNVEV come from the germline V gene (reference sequence). The CDR3 region has the DNA TGTGCCAGCAGTTTATCACAGCGGGGGGAGACCCAGTACTTC. Translation gives CASSLSQRGETQYF.

The chain recombines TRBV19 with TRBJ1-1; 7 positions match TRBD1. The V gene's germline CDR1 is LNHDA and CDR2 SQIVND (reference sequence). The CDR3 length is 16 residues. The V segment lost 1 base and the J segment 0 bases; nucleotides outside the gene matches: 5. In nucleotides, the CDR3 is TGTGCCAGTAGTATAGGGGGGACAGTTATGAACACTGAAGCTTTCTTT. This translates into CASSIGGTVMNTEAFF.

In its sample, this clone was seen once. V is TRBV7-6 and J is TRBJ1-3; D call uncertain. V was pared by 1 base and J by 0 bases, with 7 bases between. Germline-derived CDR1 and CDR2 are SGHVS and FNYEAQ. The CDR3 totals 15 residues. Here the CDR3 reads CASSLVGNSGNTIYF. CDR3 sequence (DNA): TGTGCCAGCAGCTTAGTTGGGAACTCTGGAAACACCATATATTTT.

The V call is TRBV7-8, the J call TRBJ1-2, with 7 bases aligning to TRBD1. V shed 5 bases and J 0 bases; nucleotides not matched to a gene: 9. This CDR3 contains 16 residues. Germline V lookup: CDR1 SGHVS, CDR2 FQNEAQ. The CDR3 DNA is TGTGCCAGCAGCGGACCGGGACAGCTAGCTAACTATGGCTACACCTTC. This encodes CASSGPGQLANYGYTF.

This chain links TRBV7-6 with TRBJ2-1, with 8 bases fitting TRBD2. Trimming removed 2 bases from V and 9 bases from J; junction bases left unmatched: 9. CDR1 and CDR2 (germline): SGHVS, FNYEAQ. The CDR3 is made up of 15 amino acids. The CDR3 sequence is CASSLLAGGGSEQFF. The CDR3 DNA reads TGTGCCAGCAGCTTATTGGCGGGAGGAGGTTCTGAGCAGTTCTTC.

The chain carries TRBV7-3 and TRBJ2-3, with 11 bases aligning to TRBD2. The J segment lost 6 bases and the V segment lost 2 bases, leaving 13 bases of the junction unmatched. Germline-derived CDR1 and CDR2 are SGHTA and FQGTGA. The CDR3 covers 18 residues. The CDR3 protein is CASSLYAPARLAGDTQYF. DNA of the CDR3: TGTGCCAGCAGCTTATATGCTCCCGCCAGACTAGCGGGGGATACGCAGTATTTT.

This clone was recorded a few times. This sequence joins TRBV7-2 and TRBJ2-3; TRBD2 matches 7 bases. The CDR3 consists of 18 residues. Trimming cost V 5 bases and J 2 bases; bases outside gene matches: 16. Germline V CDR1 and CDR2: SGHTA, FQGNSA. This CDR3 reads CASSPRVLSGFPTDTQYF. DNA of the CDR3: TGTGCCAGCAGCCCGAGGGTTCTTAGCGGGTTCCCCACAGATACGCAGTATTTT.

The V and J genes are TRBV11-2 and TRBJ2-1; D is undetermined. The CDR3 has 15 residues. Per germline, CDR1 SGHAT and CDR2 FQNNGV. V lost 0 bases to trimming and J lost 8 bases, with 14 bases between them. The CDR3 spells CASSLDRARYYEQFF. CDR3 coding DNA: TGTGCCAGCAGCTTAGATAGGGCTAGGTACTATGAGCAGTTCTTC. Combining the CDR3 with reference TRBV11-2 and TRBJ2-1 gives the whole variable domain EAGVAQSPRYKIIEKRQSVAFWCNPISGHATLYWYQQILGQGPKLLIQFQNNGVVDDSQLPKDRFSAERLKGVDSTLKIQPAKLEDSAVYLCASSLDRARYYEQFFGPGTRLTVL.

V is TRBV11-2 and J is TRBJ2-1; D is possibly TRBD2 (6 bases). This CDR3 spans 17 amino acids. V was shortened by 8 bases and J by 1 base, with 21 bases between the two germline ends. Germline-derived CDR1 and CDR2 are SGHAT and FQNNGV. CDR3 amino acids: CASGRLGGKLSYNEQFF. The CDR3 coding sequence is TGTGCCAGCGGCCGGCTGGGCGGGAAGCTATCCTACAATGAGCAGTTCTTC.

The chain employs TRBV6-5 and TRBJ1-3; no reliable D call. Germline-derived CDR1 and CDR2 are MNHEY and SVGAGI. The CDR3 sequence is 16 residues long. Trimming took off 2 bases at V and 1 base at J, with 12 bases between the two ends. This chain's CDR3 is CASSYGEGSSGNTIYF. The CDR3 bases are TGTGCCAGCAGTTACGGGGAGGGTTCTTCTGGAAACACCATATATTTT.

V is TRBV15 and J is TRBJ1-1, with TRBD1 matching 7 bases. The V gene end was trimmed by 0 bases and the J gene end by 2 bases; junction bases not matched to a gene: 3. The CDR3 sequence is 15 residues long. Germline V lookup: CDR1 LNHNV, CDR2 YYDKDF (reference sequence). CDR3 DNA sequence: TGTGCCACCAGCAGAGATCGACAGGGAAACACTGAAGCTTTCTTT. Its protein is CATSRDRQGNTEAFF.

The chain employs TRBV29-1 and TRBJ1-6; perhaps TRBD1 as D (5 bases). The V gene lost 3 bases and the J gene lost 5 bases, with 14 bases spanning the gap. CDR3 length equals 15 residues. The germline V gene encodes CDR1 SQVTM and CDR2 ANQGSEA. CDR3 residues: CSVDLWGPNNSPLHF. CDR3 sequence (DNA): TGCAGCGTTGACTTGTGGGGCCCAAATAATTCACCCCTCCACTTT.

CDR3 amino acids: CASSYGTAGNQPQHF. The CDR3 DNA reads TGTGCCAGCAGCTACGGGACCGCGGGCAATCAGCCCCAGCATTTT. The rearrangement joins TRBV7-8 to TRBJ1-5, with TRBD1 as a possible D gene (5 bases). Germline CDR1 is SGHVS and CDR2 is FQNEAQ. The CDR3 sequence is 15 residues long. V was clipped by 4 bases and J by 2 bases, with 12 bases between them.

The J gene is TRBJ2-3, the V gene TRBV5-1, with 15 bases identical to TRBD2. V dropped 1 base and J dropped 1; count of bases not matched to a gene: 10. Germline V CDR1 and CDR2: SGHRS, YFSETQ. This CDR3 region has 20 residues. CDR3 loop: CASSLLGLAGGGGRTDTQYF. The CDR3 DNA reads as TGCGCCAGCAGCTTGTTGGGACTAGCGGGGGGTGGAGGACGCACAGATACGCAGTATTTT.

V is TRBV3-1 (or the pseudogene TRBV3-2) and J is TRBJ2-7; 15 bases line up with TRBD2. Germline assignment: CDR1 LGHDT and CDR2 YNNKEL (reference sequence). The V and J ends lost 5 bases and 3 bases, in that order; junction bases with no gene match: 5. The CDR3 has 16 amino acids. For the CDR3, the DNA is TGTGCCAGCAGCGCCCCGGGACTAGCGGGAGGCTACGAGCAGTACTTC. Its protein product is CASSAPGLAGGYEQYF.

V is TRBV14 and J is TRBJ2-2; D call uncertain. V lost 1 base and J 2 bases, leaving 8 bases between the germline ends. Germline-derived CDR1 and CDR2 are SGHDN and FVKESK. The CDR3 extends over 15 amino acids. The CDR3 spells CASSQVPGNTGELFF. The CDR3 DNA is TGTGCCAGCAGCCAAGTACCGGGTAACACCGGGGAGCTGTTTTTT.

The rearrangement links TRBV4-1 to TRBJ2-2; D may be TRBD1 or TRBD2 (6 bases each). This CDR3 region has 16 residues. Germline loops: CDR1 MGHRA, CDR2 YSYEKL. V was shortened by 3 bases and J by 5 bases, with 16 bases between the two germline ends. The CDR3, as DNA: TGCGCCAGCAGCCAGAGGGGGACTTTGGGGACCGGGGAGCTGTTTTTT. Encoded protein: CASSQRGTLGTGELFF.